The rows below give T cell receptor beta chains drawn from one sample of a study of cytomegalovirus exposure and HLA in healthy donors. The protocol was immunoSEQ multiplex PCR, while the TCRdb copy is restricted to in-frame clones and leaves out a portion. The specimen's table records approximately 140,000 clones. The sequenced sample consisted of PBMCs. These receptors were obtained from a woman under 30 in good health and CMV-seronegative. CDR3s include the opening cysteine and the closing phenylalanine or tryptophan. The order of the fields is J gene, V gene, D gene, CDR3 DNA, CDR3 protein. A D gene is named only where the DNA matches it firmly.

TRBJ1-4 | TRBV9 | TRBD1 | TGTGCCAGCAGCGCTCCCCCAGGGGGCACTAATGAAAAACTGTTTTTT | CASSAPPGGTNEKLFF
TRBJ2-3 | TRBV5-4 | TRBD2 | TGTGCCAGCAGCTCTCTAGCGGACCCTAGCACAGATACGCAGTATTTT | CASSSLADPSTDTQYF
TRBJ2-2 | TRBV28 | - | TGTGCCACTTACACCGGGGAGCTGTTTTTT | CATYTGELFF
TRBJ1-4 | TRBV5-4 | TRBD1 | TGTGCCAGCAGCTTGGGAGGGACAGGGGGCAAGGAAAAACTGTTTTTT | CASSLGGTGGKEKLFF
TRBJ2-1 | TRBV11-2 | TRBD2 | TGTGCCACCAACCAATGGGAGGGACTCTACAATGAGCAGTTCTTC | CATNQWEGLYNEQFF
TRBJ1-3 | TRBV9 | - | TGTGCCAGCAGCGTAGGCGACAGAAGAAACACCATATATTTT | CASSVGDRRNTIYF
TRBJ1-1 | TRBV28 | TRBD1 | TGTGCCAGCAACCTACAGGGGAGCACTGAAGCTTTCTTT | CASNLQGSTEAFF
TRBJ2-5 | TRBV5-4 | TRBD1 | TGTGCCAGCAGACAGGGGGAGACCCAGTACTTC | CASRQGETQYF
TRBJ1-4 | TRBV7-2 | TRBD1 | TGTGCCAGCAGCTTATTGGGGACAGGGGAAGAAAAACTGTTTTTT | CASSLLGTGEEKLFF
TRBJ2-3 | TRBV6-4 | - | TGTGCCAGCAGTGACGGGCAGGGTCACACAGATACGCAGTATTTT | CASSDGQGHTDTQYF
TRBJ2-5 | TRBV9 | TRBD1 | TGTGCCAGCAGCCCCGAACCGGGACAGCCGGTATGGGAGACCCAGTACTTC | CASSPEPGQPVWETQYF
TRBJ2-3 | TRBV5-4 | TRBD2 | TGTGCCAGCAGCTCGGGACTAGCGGGAGGTTTCACAGATACGCAGTATTTT | CASSSGLAGGFTDTQYF
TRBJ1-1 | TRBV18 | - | TGTGCCAGCTCACCATCTTCCGACAGGTACACTGAAGCTTTCTTT | CASSPSSDRYTEAFF
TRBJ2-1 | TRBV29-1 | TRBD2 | TGCAGCGCAGGACTAGCGGGAGGCGATGAGCAGTTCTTC | CSAGLAGGDEQFF
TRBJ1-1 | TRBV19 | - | TGTGCCAGTAAGCCGAGGGAAGAAGGGACTGAAGCTTTCTTT | CASKPREEGTEAFF
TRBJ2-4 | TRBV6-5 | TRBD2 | TGTGCCAGCAGGAGGGCGGGAGGGGTGGAAAACATTCAGTACTTC | CASRRAGGVENIQYF
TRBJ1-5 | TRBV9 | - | TGTGCCAGCAGCGTAGAAGCGGGAGGAGGCAATCAGCCCCAGCATTTT | CASSVEAGGGNQPQHF
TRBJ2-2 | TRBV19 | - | TGTGCCAGTAGTATCGGAGAGGCCGGGGAGCTGTTTTTT | CASSIGEAGELFF
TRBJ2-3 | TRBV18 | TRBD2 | TGTGCCAGCTCAGCCTCCGGGACTAGCGGGACAACAGATACGCAGTATTTT | CASSASGTSGTTDTQYF
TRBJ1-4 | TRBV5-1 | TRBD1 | TGCGCCAGCAGCTTAGGACAGGGGGGGACTAATGAAAAACTGTTTTTT | CASSLGQGGTNEKLFF
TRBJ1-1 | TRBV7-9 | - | TGTGCCAGCAGCTCCCTCCGAGGGCGGACTGAAGCTTTCTTT | CASSSLRGRTEAFF